What follows describes a single T cell receptor (beta chain). A much larger clone lies a single base off, so this may be a read error. The source of the sample is a study of T cells in Graves' hyperthyroidism and ophthalmopathy. It was uncontrolled infection, other autoimmune disease, pregnancy or lactation that excluded patients. On the basis of clinical symptoms, serum thyroxine and TRAb, thyroid ultrasound and orbital computed tomography, diagnoses were made. TCR beta CDR3 regions were amplified from RNA. HTBI primers were used for first-round RT-PCR of the TCR CDR3. Using its own MiXCR run on the multiplex PCR reads, TCRdb lists one record per CDR3 protein. Here the sample spans 600,000 or so distinct CDR3 sequences, around 15% being singletons. This CDR3 has 13 residues. Germline-derived CDR1 and CDR2 are SGHTA and FQGNSA.

Sequencing input: blood. This chain uses TRBV7-2 with TRBJ2-2; D is perhaps TRBD2 (5 bases). The sequence came from a woman aged 25 to 39 with Graves' hyperthyroidism. The CDR3, as DNA: TGTGCCAGCAGCTCGCAGTCTGCCGGGGAGCTGCTTTTT. Residues: CASSSQSAGELLF.